The T cell receptor (beta chain) described here comes from a study of cytomegalovirus exposure and HLA in healthy donors. Study information: A prior analysis found about 120 million unique TCR beta sequences from around 190 million T cells. Study observations and caveats: The study listed 150 to 200 cytomegalovirus-associated TCR beta chains. More clonal expansion characterized HLA-associated TCR beta chains than equally common others in a later analysis.

Vbeta (60) and Jbeta (13) primers were used in the PCR. Sequencing was performed with immunoSEQ multiplex PCR; in TCRdb, only in-frame clones are kept and a portion is missing. The sample shows approximately 150,000 clones, 65% to 80% of them seen only once. Comments on this clone: Its target is not known.

With V trimmed by 6 bases and J by 3 bases, 7 bases remained unmatched. This CDR3 region has 15 residues. Germline loops: CDR1 MNHEY, CDR2 SVGAGI. Sequencing was done on a sample of PBMCs. This chain links TRBV6-5 with TRBJ1-5, with 8 bases matching TRBD1. The receptor's source is a middle-aged woman in good health and CMV-seronegative. The CDR3: CASRPGQGLNQPQHF. The CDR3 DNA reads as TGTGCCAGCAGACCTGGACAGGGACTCAATCAGCCCCAGCATTTT.